The rows below give T cell receptor beta chains drawn from one sample of a study of blood T cell repertoires in COVID-19. This table comes from immunoSEQ multiplex PCR, and its TCRdb copy is limited to in-frame clones, with some not included. Of 35,000 to 50,000 clones in the sample, 69% were seen once. The sequenced material came from peripheral blood. These receptors were obtained from a man aged 80 or over with acute or convalescent COVID-19. CDR3s include the opening cysteine and the closing phenylalanine or tryptophan. D genes are given only for firm matches. Expanded clones are given a class, and other clones once, few, many or no size at all.

J gene,D gene,clone size,V gene,CDR3 DNA,CDR3 protein
TRBJ1-4,TRBD1,.,TRBV2,TGTGCCAGTAGGACAGGGTCATTAAGATCCAGGGAAAAACTGTTTTTT,CASRTGSLRSREKLFF
TRBJ2-1,TRBD2,.,TRBV4-3,TGCGCCAGCAGCTCCGGACTAGCGGGAGGACTAGAGCAGTTCTTC,CASSSGLAGGLEQFF
TRBJ1-2,.,.,TRBV7-9,TGTGCCAGCAGCTTACTAACAGGGAGGGATGGCTACACCTTC,CASSLLTGRDGYTF
TRBJ2-2,TRBD2,.,TRBV7-8,TGTGCCAGCAGCTTAGGCCTAGCGGAGAACACCGGGGAGCTGTTTTTT,CASSLGLAENTGELFF
TRBJ1-2,.,.,TRBV23-1,TGCGCCAGTGGCCCAGGTGGCTATGGCTACACCTTC,CASGPGGYGYTF
TRBJ1-5,TRBD1,.,TRBV5-6,TGTGCCAGCAGCTATGGGACAGGCGAATCGTCTGGTCAGCCCCAGCATTTT,CASSYGTGESSGQPQHF
TRBJ1-1,TRBD1,few,TRBV6-5,TGTGCCAGCAGTTCTCCAGGGGGGCACACTGAAGCTTTCTTT,CASSSPGGHTEAFF
TRBJ1-2,.,.,TRBV4-1,TGCGCCAGCAGCCGAGACGCCGGGAACTTTAACTATGGCTACACCTTC,CASSRDAGNFNYGYTF
TRBJ1-1,.,.,TRBV19,TGTGCCAGTAGTATCGGACAATCCAACACTGAAGCTTTCTTT,CASSIGQSNTEAFF
TRBJ2-4,.,.,TRBV23-1,TGCGCCAGCAGTCTCCATCTGGAGGGCAAAAACATTCAGTACTTC,CASSLHLEGKNIQYF
TRBJ2-2,TRBD2,few,TRBV7-2,TGTGCCAGCAGCTTAAGACTAGCCGACCTGATGCCGGAGCTGTTTTTT,CASSLRLADLMPELFF
TRBJ1-2,TRBD1,.,TRBV5-5,TGTGCCAGCAGCTTGGGTACAGGGGGCGGGGACTATGGCTACACCTTC,CASSLGTGGGDYGYTF
TRBJ2-5,TRBD2,.,TRBV6-5,TGTGCCAGCACGACTAGCGGGGGAAGTAAAGAGACCCAGTACTTC,CASTTSGGSKETQYF
TRBJ2-7,TRBD1,.,TRBV3-1/TRBV3-2,TGTGCCAGCAGCCGAGTTCAGGGGGCCACCTTGTACGAGCAGTACTTC,CASSRVQGATLYEQYF
TRBJ1-1,.,once,TRBV9,TGTGCCAGCAGCGAAACTCCCGGGGGCACTGAAGCTTTCTTT,CASSETPGGTEAFF
TRBJ2-2,.,.,TRBV5-1,TGCGCCAGCAGCTTGATGGGACACCAAAACACCGGGGAGCTGTTTTTT,CASSLMGHQNTGELFF
TRBJ2-1,.,few,TRBV6-6,TGTGCCAGCAGTCCCCGACAGCATACCGGCTCCTACAATGAGCAGTTCTTC,CASSPRQHTGSYNEQFF
TRBJ2-7,TRBD1,.,TRBV5-1,TGCGCCAGCAACCGGGACAGGAGGAGCTCCTACGAGCAGTACTTC,CASNRDRRSSYEQYF
TRBJ2-5,.,.,TRBV5-4,TGTGCCAGCAGCTTGACAGGGCGAGAGACCCAGTACTTC,CASSLTGRETQYF
TRBJ2-7,.,.,TRBV5-4,TGTGCCAGCAGCTTGGCTACGGCAGGGATCTCCTACGAGCAGTACTTC,CASSLATAGISYEQYF
TRBJ2-1,.,.,TRBV4-1,TGCGCCAGCAGCCAAGTGCGGGGCTCTACTAAAAGCTCCTACAATGAGCAGTTCTTC,CASSQVRGSTKSSYNEQFF
TRBJ1-2,.,.,TRBV18,TGTGCCAGCTCGGAGGGACCTGCTCACTATGGCTACACCTTC,CASSEGPAHYGYTF
TRBJ1-1,.,once,TRBV6-5,TGTGCCAGCAGGCCACCAGGGGTTAGTGCTGAAGCTTTCTTT,CASRPPGVSAEAFF
TRBJ2-7,.,.,TRBV9,TGTGCCAGCAGCCCCTCCCCCGGTGTCGAGCAGTACTTC,CASSPSPGVEQYF
TRBJ1-2,TRBD1,.,TRBV5-6,TGTGCCAGCAGCGGACAGGGGTATGGCTACACCTTC,CASSGQGYGYTF
TRBJ2-7,.,.,TRBV25-1,TGTGCCAGCAGTGAATGCGTGTTGTACAGTTTCACCTACGAGCAGTACTTC,CASSECVLYSFTYEQYF
TRBJ2-7,.,.,TRBV6-5,TGTGCCAGCAGTCTCCTGGGGGACAACTCCTACGAGCAGTACTTC,CASSLLGDNSYEQYF
TRBJ1-2,.,.,TRBV5-4,TGTGCCAGCAGCTTGGGGGCGCGGGGGGGAGACTATGGCTACACCTTC,CASSLGARGGDYGYTF
TRBJ2-5,.,few,TRBV7-9,TGTGCCAGCAGCACCGGGAGTACGAAAGAGACCCAGTACTTC,CASSTGSTKETQYF
TRBJ2-1,TRBD2,.,TRBV9,TGTGCCAGCAGCGTAGATGGGGACTACCGACCCTACAATGAGCAGTTCTTC,CASSVDGDYRPYNEQFF
TRBJ2-1,.,.,TRBV7-2,TGTGCCAGCAGCTTATACGGACAGCCTACCAATGAGCAGTTCTTC,CASSLYGQPTNEQFF
TRBJ1-6,TRBD1,.,TRBV4-2,TGTGCCAGCAGCCAATCAGGGGGACCTGGGAATTCACCCCTCCACTTT,CASSQSGGPGNSPLHF
TRBJ2-1,TRBD2,.,TRBV5-6,TGTGCCAGCAGCCCTCTTGGACTAGCCGAGCCCTCCAATGAGCAGTTCTTC,CASSPLGLAEPSNEQFF
TRBJ2-1,TRBD2,.,TRBV19,TGTGCCAGTAGTATCGGTCTAGCGGGAGCCACTGGGCATGAGCAGTTCTTC,CASSIGLAGATGHEQFF
TRBJ2-1,.,.,TRBV11-2,TGTGCCAGCAGCTCAGGTCGGCTAGCCGGCAATGAGCAGTTCTTC,CASSSGRLAGNEQFF
TRBJ2-5,TRBD2,.,TRBV19,TGTGCCAGTAGTATACGTAGCGGGAGTAGGCAAGAGACCCAGTACTTC,CASSIRSGSRQETQYF
TRBJ2-3,.,.,TRBV4-1,TGCGCCAGCAGCCGGACTCGGGATTTTTCGGATACGCAGTATTTT,CASSRTRDFSDTQYF
TRBJ2-3,.,.,TRBV6-5,TGTGCCAGCGTTTCCCCCCGAGATACGCAGTATTTT,CASVSPRDTQYF
TRBJ1-2,.,.,TRBV7-8,TGTGCCAGCGGGGAGGGCTATGGCTACACCTTC,CASGEGYGYTF
TRBJ1-1,.,.,TRBV7-6,TGTGCCAGCAGCCACGGGAACACTGAAGCTTTCTTT,CASSHGNTEAFF
TRBJ2-3,.,.,TRBV6-6,TGTGCCAGCAGTTACGACATGAACACAGATACGCAGTATTTT,CASSYDMNTDTQYF
TRBJ1-4,.,few,TRBV12-5,TGTGCTAGTGGTTTGGGGCCCTGGGAAAAACTGTTTTTT,CASGLGPWEKLFF
TRBJ2-7,TRBD2,medium-sized,TRBV5-4,TGTGCCAGCAGTCCGACTAGCGGGCACTACGAGCAGTACTTC,CASSPTSGHYEQYF
TRBJ1-1,TRBD1,.,TRBV27,TGTGCCAGCAGTACACCACAGGGGACGATGAACACTGAAGCTTTCTTT,CASSTPQGTMNTEAFF
TRBJ2-7,.,.,TRBV29-1,TGCAGCGTTGGGGTAGCAGCCTACGAGCAGTACTTC,CSVGVAAYEQYF
TRBJ2-7,.,few,TRBV9,TGTGCCAGCAGCGTAGGGACAGCGGTCGAGCAGTACTTC,CASSVGTAVEQYF
TRBJ1-2,.,.,TRBV15,TGTGCCACCAGGTCAGGGTTTGGGTATGGCTACACCTTC,CATRSGFGYGYTF
TRBJ1-5,.,few,TRBV19,TGTGCCAGTAGTATACAGGCGTATCAGCCCCAGCATTTT,CASSIQAYQPQHF
TRBJ2-1,TRBD2,.,TRBV11-3,TGTGCCAGCAGCCCCGGGACTAGCGGGAGGAGCTCCTACAATGAGCAGTTCTTC,CASSPGTSGRSSYNEQFF
TRBJ2-1,.,few,TRBV5-4,TGTGCCAGCAGCTTAGGAGGAAGCAGCTACAATGAGCAGTTCTTC,CASSLGGSSYNEQFF
TRBJ2-3,.,.,TRBV24-1,TGTGCCACCAGTGATCCCCCGGGGGATACGCAGTATTTT,CATSDPPGDTQYF
TRBJ2-6,.,.,TRBV5-1,TGCGCCAGCAGCTTGGCCCCGGTATCTGGGGCCAACGTCCTGACTTTC,CASSLAPVSGANVLTF
TRBJ2-3,.,.,TRBV24-1,TGTGCCACTGGGCAAGCAGGCACAGATACGCAGTATTTT,CATGQAGTDTQYF
TRBJ2-7,TRBD2,.,TRBV5-6,TGTGCCAGCAGTCAAGCGGGAGGGTCCTACGAGCAGTACTTC,CASSQAGGSYEQYF